This is a list of T cell receptor beta chains from one sample in a study of control samples from healthy donors and cancer patients. Profiling relied on immunoSEQ multiplex PCR, and the TCRdb table lists in-frame clones only, not all of them. The sample carries around 75,000 clones, roughly 84% recorded once. Sequences were obtained from blood. Every receptor here comes from a man aged 45-65 years in good health. CDR3s include the opening cysteine and the closing phenylalanine or tryptophan. Fields, in order: D gene, V gene, clone size, J gene, CDR3 DNA, CDR3 protein. The D gene is left open where the match is weak. Clone size is given for some rows only: seen once, a few or many times, or a class if the clone is expanded.

D: -; V: TRBV18; size: -; J: TRBJ2-7; DNA: TGTGCCAGCTCACCGGGGCAGGAAAGCGAGCAGTACTTC; CDR3: CASSPGQESEQYF
D: TRBD2; V: TRBV4-2; size: -; J: TRBJ2-1; DNA: TGTGCCAGCAGCCAAGGAGATAGCGGGGGATACAATGAGCAGTTCTTC; CDR3: CASSQGDSGGYNEQFF
D: -; V: TRBV18; size: -; J: TRBJ1-1; DNA: TGTGCCAGCTCACTTCGGTGGGGGTCGGACACTGAAGCTTTCTTT; CDR3: CASSLRWGSDTEAFF
D: TRBD2; V: TRBV14; size: -; J: TRBJ2-3; DNA: TGTGCCAGCAGCCTCCGGGTTCTAGCGGGAGATACGCAGTATTTT; CDR3: CASSLRVLAGDTQYF
D: -; V: TRBV6-4; size: -; J: TRBJ2-6; DNA: TGTGCCAGCAGTGACGGGACAGGGGCCAACGTCCTGACTTTC; CDR3: CASSDGTGANVLTF
D: -; V: TRBV12-1; size: -; J: TRBJ1-6; DNA: TGTGCCAGCAGCTTTGGAGGGAGCTCCTATAATTCACCCCTCCACTTT; CDR3: CASSFGGSSYNSPLHF
D: TRBD1; V: TRBV7-8; size: few; J: TRBJ2-5; DNA: TGTGCCAGCAGCACGGGACAGGAGGAGACCCAGTACTTC; CDR3: CASSTGQEETQYF
D: -; V: TRBV15; size: -; J: TRBJ2-7; DNA: TGTGCCACCAGCAAAGGACAGCGTTTCGAGCAGTACTTC; CDR3: CATSKGQRFEQYF
D: TRBD2; V: TRBV4-3; size: -; J: TRBJ2-7; DNA: TGCGCCAGCAGCCGAAGCGGGGGCTCCTACGAGCAGTACTTC; CDR3: CASSRSGGSYEQYF
D: -; V: TRBV3-1/TRBV3-2; size: -; J: TRBJ2-1; DNA: TGTGCCAGCAGCTTCCTTCCGGGCCGCGAGCAGTTCTTC; CDR3: CASSFLPGREQFF
D: -; V: TRBV2; size: -; J: TRBJ1-3; DNA: TGTGCCAGCAGTGTGGGGAGCTCTGGAAACACCATATATTTT; CDR3: CASSVGSSGNTIYF
D: -; V: TRBV7-2; size: -; J: TRBJ2-7; DNA: TGTGCCAGCAGCAAAAACAGCGTCTCCTACGAGCAGTACTTC; CDR3: CASSKNSVSYEQYF
D: TRBD2; V: TRBV28; size: -; J: TRBJ2-7; DNA: TGTGCCAGCAGTACTATGGTGGCAGGGGCAAGCGGGAGAGATACCCCCTACGAGCAGTACTTC; CDR3: CASSTMVAGASGRDTPYEQYF
D: TRBD1; V: TRBV7-2; size: -; J: TRBJ1-1; DNA: TGTGCCAGCAGCTTAACAGGGGGAGTGGCTGAAGCTTTCTTT; CDR3: CASSLTGGVAEAFF
D: -; V: TRBV27; size: -; J: TRBJ2-1; DNA: TGTGCCAGCAGTTTCCTTGGCCTCTCCTACAATGAGCAGTTCTTC; CDR3: CASSFLGLSYNEQFF
D: -; V: TRBV6-2/TRBV6-3; size: -; J: TRBJ1-3; DNA: TGTGCCAGCAGTTTGCAACCGGGCCTCTCTGGAAACACCATATATTTT; CDR3: CASSLQPGLSGNTIYF
D: TRBD1; V: TRBV5-4; size: -; J: TRBJ2-3; DNA: TGTGCCAGCAGCTCTGGACAGGGGCCGTCTGCCGGGGCCTTTTTGGCGCAGTATTTT; CDR3: CASSSGQGPSAGAFLAQYF
D: TRBD1; V: TRBV6-5; size: -; J: TRBJ1-5; DNA: TGTGCCAGCAGCCCAGACAGGGGTAGCAATCAGCCCCAGCATTTT; CDR3: CASSPDRGSNQPQHF
D: TRBD2; V: TRBV19; size: -; J: TRBJ2-5; DNA: TGTGCCAGTAGCCCGGGACTAGCGGGGAGTCAAGAGACCCAGTACTTC; CDR3: CASSPGLAGSQETQYF
D: TRBD1; V: TRBV25-1; size: -; J: TRBJ2-5; DNA: TGTGCCAGCAGTGAATCGAAGCCGAGACAGGGGGGGGAAGAGACCCAGTACTTC; CDR3: CASSESKPRQGGEETQYF
D: -; V: TRBV20-1; size: -; J: TRBJ1-3; DNA: TGCAGTGCTAGCCTCGAAGACACCATATATTTT; CDR3: CSASLEDTIYF
D: -; V: TRBV7-9; size: -; J: TRBJ2-3; DNA: TGTGCCAGCAGGCCTCCCGGTAGCACAGATACGCAGTATTTT; CDR3: CASRPPGSTDTQYF
D: TRBD1; V: TRBV3-1/TRBV3-2; size: -; J: TRBJ2-3; DNA: TGTGCCAGCAGCTTCCGGACAGGGAGGACAGATACGCAGTATTTT; CDR3: CASSFRTGRTDTQYF
D: TRBD1; V: TRBV20-1; size: -; J: TRBJ2-7; DNA: TGCAGTGCAGAAACAGGGGGCGGGCAGTACTTC; CDR3: CSAETGGGQYF
D: -; V: TRBV24-1; size: -; J: TRBJ2-3; DNA: TGTGCCACCAGTGACACTAGTTCTGAAACGCAGTATTTT; CDR3: CATSDTSSETQYF
D: -; V: TRBV19; size: -; J: TRBJ2-7; DNA: TGTGCCAGCGTTAGGGGTTACGAGCAGTACTTC; CDR3: CASVRGYEQYF
D: -; V: TRBV30; size: -; J: TRBJ1-1; DNA: TGTGCCTCGAAAAGGGGGAACACTGAAGCTTTCTTT; CDR3: CASKRGNTEAFF
D: TRBD2; V: TRBV5-1; size: -; J: TRBJ2-1; DNA: TGCGCCAGCAGCCCCGGGACTAGCCTTTACAATGAGCAGTTCTTC; CDR3: CASSPGTSLYNEQFF
D: TRBD2; V: TRBV24-1; size: -; J: TRBJ2-1; DNA: TGTGCCACCAGTGACCTGACTAGCGGGAGGGCTAGTATTAATGAGCAGTTCTTC; CDR3: CATSDLTSGRASINEQFF
D: -; V: TRBV2; size: -; J: TRBJ1-2; DNA: TGTGCCAGCAGGGGAGACCCTTTTGGCTACACCTTC; CDR3: CASRGDPFGYTF
D: -; V: TRBV5-1; size: -; J: TRBJ2-7; DNA: TGCGCCAGCAGCATAGGGAGCGGCGAGCAGTACTTC; CDR3: CASSIGSGEQYF
D: -; V: TRBV5-4; size: -; J: TRBJ2-6; DNA: TGTGCCAGCATCTACGCGGGCAACGTCCTGACTTTC; CDR3: CASIYAGNVLTF
D: -; V: TRBV5-1; size: -; J: TRBJ2-2; DNA: TGCGCCAGCAGTAAAAACACGGGGGCCACCGGGGAGCTGTTTTTT; CDR3: CASSKNTGATGELFF
D: -; V: TRBV5-8; size: -; J: TRBJ1-1; DNA: TGTGCCAGCAGCTTGTCCCTCCACATGAACACTGAAGCTTTCTTT; CDR3: CASSLSLHMNTEAFF
D: TRBD1; V: TRBV12-3/TRBV12-4; size: -; J: TRBJ2-7; DNA: TGTGCCAGCAGGGGACAGGTGGACGAGCAGTACTTC; CDR3: CASRGQVDEQYF
D: -; V: TRBV4-2; size: few; J: TRBJ1-1; DNA: TGTGCCAGCAGCCAAGAGGGAATCACAGAAGCTTTCTTT; CDR3: CASSQEGITEAFF
D: -; V: TRBV7-9; size: once; J: TRBJ1-5; DNA: TGTGCCAGCAGCTTAGGAGGTGGTGGCAATCAGCCCCAGCATTTT; CDR3: CASSLGGGGNQPQHF
D: -; V: TRBV27; size: -; J: TRBJ2-5; DNA: TGTGCCAGCACCCGTAGCGGAGGATATGAGACCCAGTACTTC; CDR3: CASTRSGGYETQYF
D: -; V: TRBV6-4; size: -; J: TRBJ2-1; DNA: TGTGCCAGCAGTGAACAGGGTAATGAGCAGTTCTTC; CDR3: CASSEQGNEQFF
D: TRBD2; V: TRBV27; size: -; J: TRBJ2-5; DNA: TGTGCCAGCAGTTACCCGGGGGGCCAAGAGACCCAGTACTTC; CDR3: CASSYPGGQETQYF
D: TRBD2; V: TRBV6-4; size: few; J: TRBJ2-3; DNA: TGTGCCAGCAGTGAGCGGGAGACAGATACGCAGTATTTT; CDR3: CASSERETDTQYF
D: -; V: TRBV7-9; size: -; J: TRBJ1-2; DNA: TGTGCCAGCAGTTCTATAGGTACGATGAATGGCTACACCTTC; CDR3: CASSSIGTMNGYTF
D: TRBD1; V: TRBV6-5; size: -; J: TRBJ2-7; DNA: TGTGCCAGCAGTTACCCTGGGACAGGGGGCCACGAGCAGTACTTC; CDR3: CASSYPGTGGHEQYF
D: TRBD2; V: TRBV18; size: -; J: TRBJ2-7; DNA: TGTGCCAGCTCACCGCTAGCGGTTACCTCAGCCTCCTACGAGCAGTACTTC; CDR3: CASSPLAVTSASYEQYF